The rows below give T cell receptor beta chains drawn from one sample of a study of T cell changes during pregnancy in multiple sclerosis. Clones were sequenced by immunoSEQ multiplex PCR, and TCRdb holds only the in-frame ones, with some missing. The data show 30,000 to 35,000 clones, 90% seen once. This specimen consisted of CD8+ T cells from peripheral blood mononuclear cells, obtained before pregnancy. All receptors come from a female donor with multiple sclerosis, enrolled in a pregnancy study. Each CDR3 is given with its conserved first and last residue. A D gene is named only where the DNA matches it firmly. Size is stated for part of the rows, as once, few or many counts, or as a class when the clone is expanded.

D gene	clone size	J gene	V gene	CDR3 DNA	CDR3 protein
-	-	TRBJ2-3	TRBV5-1	TGCGCCAGCAGCTTGGAGACAAACACAGATACGCAGTATTTT	CASSLETNTDTQYF
-	-	TRBJ2-5	TRBV7-2	TGTGCCAGCACCCCCGATGATTGGTCCCTACAAGAGACCCAGTACTTC	CASTPDDWSLQETQYF
TRBD2	-	TRBJ2-3	TRBV6-4	TGTGCCAGCAGAGCAGGGAGGGCCAGCACAGATACGCAGTATTTT	CASRAGRASTDTQYF
-	-	TRBJ1-5	TRBV27	TGTGCCAGCAGTTTATCGACCCTCCAGGCCCAGCATTTT	CASSLSTLQAQHF
-	-	TRBJ2-7	TRBV9	TGTGCCAGCAGCGTTAGTTCAGAGGCGCGACCTTCCTACGAGCAGTACTTC	CASSVSSEARPSYEQYF
-	-	TRBJ2-7	TRBV6-1	TGTGCCAGCAGTGACAAACAGGCCGTAATCTCCTACGAGCAGTACTTC	CASSDKQAVISYEQYF
TRBD1	once	TRBJ1-2	TRBV6-4	TGTGCCAGCAGTGAATCGGGACAGGCGATGAGCTACACCTTC	CASSESGQAMSYTF
TRBD1	-	TRBJ2-7	TRBV19	TGTGCCAGTAGTCCCCGGGACAGGGGGCCCTACGAGCAGTACTTC	CASSPRDRGPYEQYF
TRBD1	-	TRBJ2-2	TRBV6-5	TGTGCCAGCAGTTACTGGACAGGTCGCGGGGAGCTGTTTTTT	CASSYWTGRGELFF
-	-	TRBJ1-1	TRBV7-9	TGTGCCAGCAGCTTCCAAGCCACTGAAGCTTTCTTT	CASSFQATEAFF
-	-	TRBJ2-5	TRBV27	TGTGCCAGCAGTGGGGGGATGGATGAGACCCAGTACTTC	CASSGGMDETQYF
TRBD1	-	TRBJ1-4	TRBV4-1	TGCGCCAGCAGCCAAGTCGATCGCGGGACAGGGAATATAGAAAAACTGTTTTTT	CASSQVDRGTGNIEKLFF
-	-	TRBJ2-4	TRBV10-2	TGCGCCAGCAGTGAGATGGGCGGGTTTGCCAAAAACATTCAGTACTTC	CASSEMGGFAKNIQYF
-	once	TRBJ1-2	TRBV30	TGTGCCTGGAGTGTCCAGTTGTATGGCTACACCTTC	CAWSVQLYGYTF
-	-	TRBJ1-2	TRBV2	TGTGCCAGCAGTGAGAATCCAGGAGGCTATGGCTACACCTTC	CASSENPGGYGYTF
TRBD2	-	TRBJ2-2	TRBV12-5	TGTGCTAGTGGTTTGAAGTTCCTGCGGGAGAGGCTCGACACCGGGGAGCTGTTTTTT	CASGLKFLRERLDTGELFF
-	-	TRBJ1-2	TRBV6-4	TGTGCCAGCAGTGACTCCGTGGGGGCGAACTATGGCTACACCTTC	CASSDSVGANYGYTF
-	-	TRBJ1-5	TRBV12-1	TGTGCCAGCAGCACTTCGAGGGAGAGCAATCAGCCCCAGCATTTT	CASSTSRESNQPQHF
-	-	TRBJ2-6	TRBV7-8	TGTGCCAGCAGCTTAGCAACGAATCCAGGGTCAGGGGCCAACGTCCTGACTTTC	CASSLATNPGSGANVLTF
-	-	TRBJ1-5	TRBV19	TGTGCCAGTAGTATTTGGGCAGGGGGCAATCAGCCCCAGCATTTT	CASSIWAGGNQPQHF
TRBD2	-	TRBJ2-1	TRBV18	TGTGCCAGCTCACCCGGAAGCGGGGATGAGCAGTTCTTC	CASSPGSGDEQFF
-	once	TRBJ1-3	TRBV28	TGTGCCAGCAGTTTGAGGTCGGGAAACACCATATATTTT	CASSLRSGNTIYF
TRBD1	-	TRBJ1-2	TRBV27	TGTGCCAGCGGAGGCTGGGACAGGTATAACTATGGCTACACCTTC	CASGGWDRYNYGYTF
TRBD1	-	TRBJ1-2	TRBV7-9	TGTGCCAGCAGCTTAGGGACAGGGGGGGATGGCTACACCTTC	CASSLGTGGDGYTF
-	-	TRBJ1-2	TRBV4-1	TGCGCCAGCAGCCAAGAGTTTGGGACACTTAACTATGGCTACACCTTC	CASSQEFGTLNYGYTF